This T cell receptor (beta chain) emerged from a study of T cell repertoires in cytomegalovirus infection. Study-wide context: Public TCR beta signatures provided an indication of both CMV infection and a matching HLA type. Study outcomes and limitations: Summed frequency of shared TCR beta families picked out CMV carriers who also had the relevant HLA. CMV-specific TCR beta clonotypes restricted by HLA-C were the ones dominating the ex vivo response.

Germline CDR1 MNHEY, CDR2 SMNVEV (reference sequence). The CDR3 is made up of 14 amino acids. V was cut by 5 bases and J by 5 bases, with 12 bases left in between. For this clonotype: The antigen is undetermined.

TCRdb reanalysed the reads using MiXCR and keeps one entry per CDR3 protein. The sample holds just over 300,000 distinct CDR3 sequences, about 17% seen once. Material for sequencing was PBMCs. This chain links TRBV27 with TRBJ1-4, with D possibly TRBD1 on 6 matching bases. The source of this sequence is a human donor in good health (CMV status not recorded). Some clones in this sample may be carry-over from other donors' samples. The CDR3 loop reads CASSLLGQNEKLFF. The DNA of the CDR3 is TGTGCCAGCAGTCTACTCGGACAGAATGAAAAACTGTTTTTT.